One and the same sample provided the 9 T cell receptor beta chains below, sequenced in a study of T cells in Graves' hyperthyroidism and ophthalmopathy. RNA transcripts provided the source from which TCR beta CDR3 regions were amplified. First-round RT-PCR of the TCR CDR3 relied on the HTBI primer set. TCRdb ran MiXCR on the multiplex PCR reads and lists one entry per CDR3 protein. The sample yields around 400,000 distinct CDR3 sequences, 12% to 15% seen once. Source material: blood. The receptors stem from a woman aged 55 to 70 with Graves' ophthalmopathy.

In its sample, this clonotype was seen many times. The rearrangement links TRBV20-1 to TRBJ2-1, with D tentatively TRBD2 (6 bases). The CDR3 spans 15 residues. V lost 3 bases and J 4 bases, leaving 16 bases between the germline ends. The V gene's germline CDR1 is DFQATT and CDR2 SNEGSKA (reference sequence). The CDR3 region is CSASSLAPSYNEQFF. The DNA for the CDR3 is TGCAGTGCTAGTTCCCTAGCGCCCTCATACAATGAGCAGTTCTTC.

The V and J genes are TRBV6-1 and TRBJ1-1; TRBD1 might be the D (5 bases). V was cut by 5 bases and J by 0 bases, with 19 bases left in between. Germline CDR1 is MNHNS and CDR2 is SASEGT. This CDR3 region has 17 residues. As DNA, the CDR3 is TGTGCCAGCAGTAAATTAAAACTAACAGGATTGAACACTGAAGCTTTCTTT. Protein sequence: CASSKLKLTGLNTEAFF.

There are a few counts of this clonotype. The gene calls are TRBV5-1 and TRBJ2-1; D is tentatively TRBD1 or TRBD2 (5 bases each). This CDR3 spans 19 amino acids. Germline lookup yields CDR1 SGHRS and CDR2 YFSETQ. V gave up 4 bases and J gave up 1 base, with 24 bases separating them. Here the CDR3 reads CASSPRGLRSGQSYNEQFF. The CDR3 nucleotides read TGCGCCAGCAGCCCGCGTGGGTTAAGGTCGGGGCAGTCCTACAATGAGCAGTTCTTC.

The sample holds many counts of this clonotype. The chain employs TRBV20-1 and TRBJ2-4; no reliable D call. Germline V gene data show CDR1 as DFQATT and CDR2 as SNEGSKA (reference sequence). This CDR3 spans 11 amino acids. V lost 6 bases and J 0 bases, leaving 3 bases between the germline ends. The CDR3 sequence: CSAAAKNIQYF. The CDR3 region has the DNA TGCAGTGCAGCAGCCAAAAACATTCAGTACTTC.

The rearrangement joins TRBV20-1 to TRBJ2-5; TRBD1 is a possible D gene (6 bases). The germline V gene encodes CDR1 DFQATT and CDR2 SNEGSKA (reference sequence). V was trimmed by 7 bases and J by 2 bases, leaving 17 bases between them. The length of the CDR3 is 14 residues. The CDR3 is CSVSWDIGQETQYF. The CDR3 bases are TGCAGTGTTAGTTGGGACATCGGGCAAGAGACCCAGTACTTC.

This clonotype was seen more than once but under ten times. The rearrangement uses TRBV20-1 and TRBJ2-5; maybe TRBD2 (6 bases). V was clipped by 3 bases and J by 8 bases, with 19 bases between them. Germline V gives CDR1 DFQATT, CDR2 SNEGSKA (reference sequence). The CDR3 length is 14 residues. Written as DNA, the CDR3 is TGCAGTGCTAGTAGCGGAGCCGAACCCGGAACCCAGTACTTC. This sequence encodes CSASSGAEPGTQYF.

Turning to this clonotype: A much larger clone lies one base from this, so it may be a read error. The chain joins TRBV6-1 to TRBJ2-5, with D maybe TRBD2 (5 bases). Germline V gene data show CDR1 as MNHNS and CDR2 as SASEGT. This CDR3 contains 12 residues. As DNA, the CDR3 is TGTGTCAGCAGCGAAAGAGGGGAGACCCAGTACTTC. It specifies CVSSERGETQYF.

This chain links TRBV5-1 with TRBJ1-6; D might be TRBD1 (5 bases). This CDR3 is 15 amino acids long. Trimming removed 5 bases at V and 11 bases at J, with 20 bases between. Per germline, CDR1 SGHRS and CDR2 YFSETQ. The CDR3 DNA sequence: TGCGCCAGCAGACAGGAGGGCTCGCTTCGGACACCCCTCCACTTT. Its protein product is CASRQEGSLRTPLHF.

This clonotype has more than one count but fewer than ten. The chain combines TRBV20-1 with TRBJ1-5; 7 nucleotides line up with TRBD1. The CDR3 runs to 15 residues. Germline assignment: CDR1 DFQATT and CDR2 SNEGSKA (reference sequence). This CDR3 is CSGDRYSGHNQPQHF. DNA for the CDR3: TGCAGCGGGGACAGATATTCAGGGCACAATCAGCCCCAGCATTTT.